This T cell receptor (beta chain) emerged from a study of cytomegalovirus exposure and HLA in healthy donors. It was with 60 Vbeta and 13 Jbeta primers that the PCR ran. Only in-frame clones appear in the TCRdb table, and some are missing; sequencing was by immunoSEQ multiplex PCR. The sample yields about 69,000 clones, 74% seen once. The V gene's germline CDR1 is ENHRY and CDR2 SYGVKD. The CDR3 contains 13 residues. Trimming cost V 7 bases and J 2 bases, with 9 bases left between them. The sequenced sample was PBMCs. The rearrangement links TRBV10-3 to TRBJ1-3, with D tentatively TRBD1 (5 bases). The sequence was collected from a woman between 55 and 75 years old in good health and CMV-seropositive. This CDR3 reads CAITGAAGNTIYF. CDR3 DNA sequence: TGTGCCATCACTGGGGCGGCTGGAAACACCATATATTTT.